The clone carrying this T cell receptor beta chain has a handful of counts. Mouse germline and gene names are used. The read ends 4 residues early relative to the CDR3; the germline J gene fills the gap. RNA was extracted and reverse transcribed into cDNA as the sequencing template. TCRdb's copy holds only in-frame clones and misses some; the assay was immunoSEQ multiplex PCR. The record shows roughly 260,000 clones for this sample, with no singletons present. Cutaneous lymph nodes were pooled and cells sorted by CD4, CD8alpha, NKG2D, NKG2ACE and more. This entry belongs to a study of CD8+ T cells in alopecia areata. V lost 4 bases and J lost 1; bases outside the gene matches: 2. The V gene's germline CDR1 is NNHDY and CDR2 SYVADS. The CDR3 is 15 amino acids.

The V and J genes are TRBV13-3 and TRBJ2-5, with 11 bases that match TRBD2. The source of this sequence is a C3H/HeJ mouse with alopecia areata. The strain is characterized by the MHC haplotype H2-k. Sample: CD4+ T cells sorted from a lymph node. The sequenced CDR3 bases are TGTGCCAGCAGTCGACTGGGGGGGGACCAAGAC. As protein: CASSRLGGDQD. The full CDR3 is CASSRLGGDQDTQYF.